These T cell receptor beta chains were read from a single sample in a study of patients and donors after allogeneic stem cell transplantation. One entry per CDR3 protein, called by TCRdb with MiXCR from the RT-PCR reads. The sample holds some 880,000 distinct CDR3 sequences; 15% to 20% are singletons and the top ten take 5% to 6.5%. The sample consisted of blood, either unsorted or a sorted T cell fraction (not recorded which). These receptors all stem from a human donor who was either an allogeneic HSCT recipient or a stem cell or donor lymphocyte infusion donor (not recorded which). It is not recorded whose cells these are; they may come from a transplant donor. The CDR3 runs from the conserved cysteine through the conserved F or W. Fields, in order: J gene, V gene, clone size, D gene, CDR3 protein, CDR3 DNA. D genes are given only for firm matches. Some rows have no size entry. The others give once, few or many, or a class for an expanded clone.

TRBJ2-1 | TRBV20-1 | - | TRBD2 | CSAPVAGGRNEQFF | TGCAGTGCTCCCGTCGCGGGGGGGCGTAATGAGCAGTTCTTC
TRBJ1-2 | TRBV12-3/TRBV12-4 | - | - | CANPIQGYGYTF | TGTGCCAACCCAATACAAGGCTATGGCTACACCTTC
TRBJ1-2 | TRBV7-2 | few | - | CASSLGGYSGGYTF | TGTGCCAGCAGCTTAGGGGGCTATTCTGGGGGCTACACCTTC
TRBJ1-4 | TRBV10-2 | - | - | CASRDETVGNEKLFF | TGCGCCAGCAGGGACGAGACAGTGGGGAATGAAAAACTGTTTTTT
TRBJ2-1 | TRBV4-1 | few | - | CASSQEEGTFFNEQFF | TGCGCCAGCAGCCAAGAAGAGGGTACATTCTTTAATGAGCAGTTCTTC
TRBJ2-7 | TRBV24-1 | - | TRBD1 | CATSDPGQGSMKQYF | TGTGCCACCAGTGACCCGGGACAGGGGTCCATGAAGCAGTACTTC
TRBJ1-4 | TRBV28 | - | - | CASSFHSGQRLNEKLFF | TGTGCCAGCAGTTTCCATTCAGGACAGAGACTTAATGAAAAACTGTTTTTT
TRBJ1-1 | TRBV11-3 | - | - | CASSLDRGLPRAFF | TGTGCCAGCAGCTTAGATCGGGGCTTACCCAGGGCTTTCTTT
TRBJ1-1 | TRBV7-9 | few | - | CASSLGARSTLNTEAFF | TGTGCCAGCAGCTTAGGAGCCAGGAGTACCTTGAACACTGAAGCTTTCTTT
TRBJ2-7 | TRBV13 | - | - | CASSSGRGRYEQYF | TGTGCCAGCAGCTCGGGGCGGGGGCGCTACGAGCAGTACTTC
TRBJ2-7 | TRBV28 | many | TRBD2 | CASASGIYEQYF | TGTGCCAGCGCTAGCGGGATCTACGAGCAGTACTTC
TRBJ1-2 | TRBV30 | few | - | CAWSVSLPGYTF | TGTGCCTGGAGTGTTTCACTCCCTGGCTACACCTTC
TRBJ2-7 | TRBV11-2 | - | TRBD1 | CASSSLRDRAYEQYF | TGTGCCAGCAGCTCTCTCCGGGACAGGGCCTACGAGCAGTACTTC
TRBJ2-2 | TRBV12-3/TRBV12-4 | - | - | CASSLRLGTGELFF | TGTGCCAGCAGTTTAAGGCTGGGGACCGGGGAGCTGTTTTTT
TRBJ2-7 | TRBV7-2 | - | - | CASSHYGQFYEQYF | TGTGCCAGCAGCCACTATGGACAGTTCTACGAGCAGTACTTC
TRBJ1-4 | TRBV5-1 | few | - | CASSLAGPMNNEKLFF | TGCGCCAGCAGCTTGGCCGGACCGATGAATAATGAAAAACTGTTTTTT
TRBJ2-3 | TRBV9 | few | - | CASSVNADTQYF | TGTGCCAGCAGCGTCAACGCAGATACGCAGTATTTT
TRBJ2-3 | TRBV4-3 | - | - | CASSQVDETDTQYF | TGCGCCAGCAGCCAAGTCGATGAGACAGATACGCAGTATTTT
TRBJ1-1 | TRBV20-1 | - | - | CSASKGGLTTEAFF | TGCAGTGCTAGCAAGGGGGGGCTTACCACTGAAGCTTTCTTT
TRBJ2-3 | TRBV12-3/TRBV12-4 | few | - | CASTSREATSTDTQYF | TGTGCCAGCACCTCACGCGAGGCCACGAGCACAGATACGCAGTATTTT
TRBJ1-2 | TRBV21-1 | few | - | CASSKKWEAGSDYGYTF | TGTGCCAGCAGCAAAAAATGGGAAGCGGGTTCTGACTATGGCTACACCTTC
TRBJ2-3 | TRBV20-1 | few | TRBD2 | CSAIQRLAGGTDTQYF | TGCAGTGCCATACAAAGACTAGCGGGGGGCACAGATACGCAGTATTTT
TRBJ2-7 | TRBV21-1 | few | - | CASSKGSYEQYF | TGTGCCAGCAGCAAAGGCAGCTACGAGCAGTACTTC
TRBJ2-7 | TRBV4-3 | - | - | CASSQAFGTDYSYEQYF | TGCGCCAGCAGCCAAGCCTTTGGGACGGATTATTCCTACGAGCAGTACTTC
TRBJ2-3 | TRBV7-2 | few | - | CASSSGLLPTDTQYF | TGTGCCAGCAGCTCGGGACTTCTACCCACAGATACGCAGTATTTT
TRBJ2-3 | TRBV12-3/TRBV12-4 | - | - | CASSFMGGGTDTQYF | TGTGCCAGCAGTTTTATGGGGGGAGGCACAGATACGCAGTATTTT